This T cell receptor (beta chain) was sequenced during a study of cytomegalovirus exposure and HLA in healthy donors. Each donor's status was that of a healthy bone marrow donor. This CDR3 is built from 15 residues. Looked up from germline, CDR1 is MGHRA and CDR2 is YSYEKL. The V end was cut by 2 bases, the J end by 2 bases, with 13 bases between. This PCR relied on a set of 60 Vbeta primers and 13 Jbeta primers. Measured with immunoSEQ multiplex PCR; TCRdb has only the in-frame clones, and not every one. The sample includes more than 95,000 clones, around 79% of them seen just once. Study-level findings and limits: Confirmation in vitro established that a few CMV-associated chains were specific for CMV antigens. Rare sequences made up most TCRs, while some public TCRs were found in many donors. Data from an earlier analysis indicated that most TCR beta V segments were productive either about 87% or about 30% of the time.

Comment on this clone: The antigen is not known.

The chain recombines TRBV4-1 with TRBJ2-7; no firm D call. The specimen sequenced was PBMCs. The source is a man aged 60 to 69 in good health and CMV-seropositive. DNA of the CDR3: TGCGCCAGCAGCCAAATCCATGGGCAGGCCTACGAGCAGTACTTC. Translation gives CASSQIHGQAYEQYF.